This T cell receptor (beta chain) was sequenced for a study of technical replicates of blood from four donors. Germline CDR1 reads SQVTM; CDR2 reads ANQGSEA. This CDR3 has 13 amino acids. The V segment lost 4 bases and the J segment 10 bases; nucleotides outside the gene matches: 7. Assay: immunoSEQ multiplex PCR; the TCRdb copy retains only in-frame clones and omits some. The sample lists some 80,000 clones; about 92% were seen once. This TCR was recovered from a human donor in good health. This rearrangement joins TRBV29-1 to TRBJ2-1; 10 bases agree with TRBD2. The source material was T cells isolated from PBMCs. CDR3 in amino acids: CSVVAAGGNEQFF. CDR3 sequence (DNA): TGCAGCGTTGTGGCAGCGGGAGGGAACGAGCAGTTCTTC.